The present TCR beta chain was sequenced within a study of blood T cell repertoires in COVID-19. Study overall: The study drew acute and convalescent COVID-19 samples from the United States, Italy and Spain. Sample material is recorded as cDNA or gDNA derived from T cells, B-cell-depleted T cells, or PBMCs.

In the study's own analysis: Estimation of nucleated cell counts was performed using reference gene primer amplification. Produced via immunoSEQ multiplex PCR; TCRdb's table is partial and in-frame only. That table is the source of V, J and clone size, and D and trimming were worked out from the DNA. This table holds tens of thousands of clones, less than 95% found once. Germline trimming cut 6 bases from V and 6 bases from J; bases unmatched to any gene: 6. Germline CDR1 SNHLY, CDR2 FYNNEI. The CDR3 covers 13 residues. Seattle's cohort entered during active infection and was followed longitudinally. The chain is built from TRBV2 and TRBJ1-2; 8 bases match TRBD1. The sample comprised peripheral blood. This sequence originates from a man over 45 with COVID-19, enrolled during active disease. In DNA form, the CDR3 reads TGTGCCAGCAGGCAGGGGGCAAAGCATGGCTACACCTTC. This translates into CASRQGAKHGYTF. Supplemented by reference TRBV2 and TRBJ1-2, the full variable domain reads EPEVTQTPSHQVTQMGQEVILRCVPISNHLYFYWYRQILGQKVEFLVSFYNNEISEKSEIFDDQFSVERPDGSNFTLKIRSTKLEDSAMYFCASRQGAKHGYTFGSGTRLTVV.